Following are 29 T cell receptor beta chains from one sample sequenced in a study. MiXCR, run by TCRdb on the RT-PCR reads, gives a single entry per CDR3 protein. The table includes hundreds of thousands of distinct CDR3 sequences, approximately 15% detected once. Specimen: memory CD4+ T cells from blood. Receptor source: a female donor in good health, serving as a healthy control.

This clonotype was recorded at least ten times. The rearrangement joins TRBV29-1 to TRBJ1-2, with 9 bases lining up with TRBD1. V lost 4 bases and J lost 6; bases outside the gene matches: 3. Looked up from germline, CDR1 is SQVTM and CDR2 is ANQGSEA. The CDR3 is 12 amino acids. The CDR3 nucleotides are TGCAGCGTTGTCCGGGACAGGGATGGCTACACCTTC. It specifies CSVVRDRDGYTF.

The J gene is TRBJ2-6, the V gene TRBV6-5; 8 bases agree with TRBD1. The CDR3 runs 16 residues. Germline CDR1 MNHEY, CDR2 SVGAGI. V was pared by 8 bases and J by 0 bases, with 6 bases of the junction left unmatched. The CDR3 sequence: CASSKTGASGANVLTF. Written as DNA, the CDR3 is TGTGCCAGCTCTAAGACAGGGGCCTCTGGGGCCAACGTCCTGACTTTC.

The chain employs TRBV20-1 and TRBJ1-5; D is ambiguous. The V end was cut by 3 bases, the J end by 0 bases, with 12 bases between. Per germline, CDR1 DFQATT and CDR2 SNEGSKA (reference sequence). This CDR3 is 15 amino acids long. CDR3 sequence: CSASNWLYSNQPQHF. CDR3 in DNA: TGCAGTGCTAGTAATTGGCTCTATAGCAATCAGCCCCAGCATTTT.

This clonotype appeared a single time. V gene TRBV30 combines with J gene TRBJ2-5, with D maybe TRBD1 (6 bases). The CDR3 loop spans 13 amino acids. Deletions cut 7 bases from V and 5 bases from J, with 17 bases between. Looked up from germline, CDR1 is GTSNPN and CDR2 is SVGIG (reference sequence). This chain's CDR3 is CASLSGGVETQYF. The CDR3 nucleotides are TGTGCCTCCCTCTCTGGGGGCGTGGAGACCCAGTACTTC.

The table lists this clonotype with a few counts. This chain connects TRBV5-4 to TRBJ2-1, with D unresolved. This CDR3 is built from 13 residues. The germline V and J ends were trimmed by 4 bases and 4 bases, with 9 bases remaining between them. Germline CDR1 and CDR2: SGHNT and YYREEE (reference sequence). The CDR3 DNA reads as TGTGCCAGCAGCCCCCTGGGATACAATGAGCAGTTCTTC. It is translated as CASSPLGYNEQFF.

This clonotype has just a few counts. The chain couples TRBV7-6 to TRBJ2-1; TRBD1 matches 7 bases. CDR3 length: 17 amino acids. Looked up from germline, CDR1 is SGHVS and CDR2 is FNYEAQ. Trimming cost V 2 bases and J 7 bases; bases outside gene matches: 14. The DNA of the CDR3 is TGTGCCAGCAGCTTACCTCCCCGGGACAGCGAGGGTAATGAGCAGTTCTTC. Amino acids: CASSLPPRDSEGNEQFF.

The rearrangement links TRBV20-1 to TRBJ2-1, with TRBD2 as a possible D gene (6 bases). Germline CDR1 DFQATT, CDR2 SNEGSKA (reference sequence). CDR3 length: 14 amino acids. With 5 bases removed from V and 6 bases from J, the gap between germline ends came to 17 bases. CDR3 sequence reads: CSASPPGVFNEQFF. In DNA form, the CDR3 reads TGCAGTGCTTCCCCTCCGGGAGTTTTCAATGAGCAGTTCTTC.

This clonotype appeared a few times. The chain combines TRBV6-1 with TRBJ1-5, with D perhaps TRBD1 (6 bases). This CDR3 has 17 amino acids. V lost 4 bases, J lost 0 bases, and 16 bases lay in between. Per the germline V gene, CDR1 is MNHNS and CDR2 is SASEGT. The CDR3 protein is CASSGWTDNYSNQPQHF. The CDR3 region has the DNA TGTGCCAGCAGTGGCTGGACAGACAACTATAGCAATCAGCCCCAGCATTTT.

The sample holds a few counts of this clonotype. The chain couples TRBV30 to TRBJ1-6; maybe TRBD1 (6 bases). Germline values: CDR1 GTSNPN, CDR2 SVGIG (reference sequence). CDR3 length: 12 amino acids. The V end lost 3 bases, the J end lost 7 bases, and 7 bases lay between the germline ends. CDR3 sequence: CAWRGANSPLHF. The CDR3 DNA reads as TGTGCCTGGAGGGGGGCGAATTCACCCCTCCACTTT.

This clonotype has a handful of counts. The chain couples TRBV2 to TRBJ2-7, with D perhaps TRBD1 or TRBD2 (5 bases each). Germline CDR1 and CDR2: SNHLY and FYNNEI. Trimming stripped 3 bases from V and 2 bases from J, with 14 bases between. The CDR3 has 15 residues. The CDR3 here is CASSEARGSPYEQYF. The CDR3 DNA reads as TGTGCCAGCAGTGAGGCGAGGGGCAGCCCCTACGAGCAGTACTTC.

Only a few counts were recorded for this clonotype. The chain has TRBV7-2 and TRBJ1-2; TRBD1 might be the D (5 bases). V shed 6 bases and J shed 3 bases, with 11 bases lying between them. The CDR3 is made up of 13 amino acids. Germline-derived CDR1 and CDR2 are SGHTA and FQGNSA. CDR3 in amino acids: CASRGTGYYGYTF. The DNA for the CDR3 is TGTGCCAGCAGAGGGACGGGCTACTATGGCTACACCTTC.

This clonotype was detected only once. The rearrangement uses TRBV29-1 and TRBJ2-1, with 8 nucleotides matching TRBD1. Trimming took 6 bases from V and 8 from J; bases not matched to a gene: 12. This CDR3 comprises 14 residues. From germline, CDR1 is SQVTM and CDR2 ANQGSEA. CDR3 in amino acids: CSVRQGNLLDEQFF. The CDR3 region has the DNA TGCAGCGTCAGACAGGGGAATCTCTTGGATGAGCAGTTCTTC.

This chain joins TRBV30 and TRBJ2-1; 10 bases align to TRBD2. Germline assignment: CDR1 GTSNPN and CDR2 SVGIG (reference sequence). The J segment lost 9 bases and the V segment lost 7 bases, leaving 15 bases of the junction unmatched. The CDR3 is 15 amino acids. The CDR3, as DNA: TGTGCCTTGGAGATGGGTCTAGCGGGAGTCGGTGAGCAGTTCTTC. It yields the protein CALEMGLAGVGEQFF.

This clonotype was counted a few times. V and J are TRBV2 and TRBJ1-4; no clear D. The germline V and J ends were trimmed by 2 bases and 8 bases, with 18 bases remaining between them. The CDR3 loop spans 16 amino acids. CDR1 is SNHLY, CDR2 FYNNEI, per germline. In DNA form, the CDR3 reads TGTGCCAGCAGTGAATTAGGACCGAACTTGGGGGAAAAACTGTTTTTT. Its translation is CASSELGPNLGEKLFF.

This clonotype occurred a few times. The chain employs TRBV7-2 and TRBJ2-1; TRBD1 matches 7 bases. The length of the CDR3 is 16 residues. V dropped 5 bases and J dropped 4; count of bases not matched to a gene: 11. Germline values: CDR1 SGHTA, CDR2 FQGNSA. DNA of the CDR3: TGTGCCAGCAGCACCGGACAGGCGAGGGAATACAATGAGCAGTTCTTC. Translating it yields CASSTGQAREYNEQFF.

This chain uses TRBV5-1 with TRBJ1-2, with D possibly being TRBD1 (6 bases). The CDR3 totals 14 residues. Germline V gene data show CDR1 as SGHRS and CDR2 as YFSETQ. Trimming took 4 bases from V and 8 from J, leaving 18 bases between them. CDR3 region: CASSPGARAEGYTF. CDR3 DNA sequence: TGCGCCAGCAGCCCAGGGGCGAGGGCGGAGGGCTACACCTTC. The complete variable domain, with remaining parts taken from reference TRBV5-1 and TRBJ1-2, reads KAGVTQTPRYLIKTRGQQVTLSCSPISGHRSVSWYQQTPGQGLQFLFEYFSETQRNKGNFPGRFSGRQFSNSRSEMNVSTLELGDSALYLCASSPGARAEGYTFGSGTRLTVV.

This clonotype was detected ten times or more. The rearrangement joins TRBV5-5 to TRBJ2-3; TRBD1 matches 7 bases. The CDR3 has 14 amino acids. V gave up 2 bases and J gave up 5 bases; unmatched junction bases: 5. Germline V gives CDR1 SGHKS, CDR2 YYEKEE (reference sequence). CDR3 DNA sequence: TGTGCCAGCAGCTTAAGGGGGCCGGGAGATACGCAGTATTTT. Translating it yields CASSLRGPGDTQYF.

This rearrangement joins TRBV20-1 to TRBJ2-7; D call uncertain. Germline CDR1 is DFQATT and CDR2 is SNEGSKA (reference sequence). Trimming took off 5 bases at V and 7 bases at J, with 18 bases between the two ends. This CDR3 has 13 residues. The CDR3 nucleotides are TGCAGTGCTGCGTCGGTGGGAAACAATGAGCAGTACTTC. It encodes CSAASVGNNEQYF.

This clonotype was seen only a few times. V and J are TRBV6-2 or TRBV6-3 and TRBJ2-5; TRBD1 matches 8 bases. This CDR3 is built from 15 residues. Germline-derived CDR1 and CDR2 are MNHEY and SVGEGT. V lost 4 bases and J lost 3; bases outside the gene matches: 7. The CDR3, as DNA: TGTGCCAGCAGTTCCGGACAGGGACATGAAGAGACCCAGTACTTC. Protein: CASSSGQGHEETQYF.

The rearrangement joins TRBV6-1 to TRBJ2-3; 8 bases are a match to TRBD2. CDR1 is MNHNS and CDR2 is SASEGT in the germline V gene. The V and J ends lost 7 bases and 2 bases, in that order; junction bases with no gene match: 8. The CDR3 consists of 15 residues. CDR3 sequence reads: CASNRIAGTTDTQYF. As DNA, the CDR3 is TGTGCCAGCAATAGAATAGCGGGAACCACAGATACGCAGTATTTT.

The chain carries TRBV9 and TRBJ2-5; a possible D gene is TRBD2 (5 bases). Germline-derived CDR1 and CDR2 are SGDLS and YYNGEE. Trimming removed 0 bases from V and 2 bases from J, with 17 bases in between. The CDR3 has 17 amino acids. In DNA form, the CDR3 reads TGTGCCAGCAGCGTAGGGAGGTGGGAACGGGCACAAGAGACCCAGTACTTC. This sequence encodes CASSVGRWERAQETQYF.

This clonotype has more than one count but fewer than ten. The V gene is TRBV20-1, the J gene TRBJ1-2; possible D gene TRBD1, 5 bases. Trimming left V 0 bases short and J 0 bases short, with 14 bases between. Germline values: CDR1 DFQATT, CDR2 SNEGSKA (reference sequence). This CDR3 spans 16 amino acids. CDR3 DNA sequence: TGCAGTGCTAGAGAGGGGGGTTGGGGAGCTAACTATGGCTACACCTTC. Translated, it gives CSAREGGWGANYGYTF.

V and J are TRBV19 and TRBJ1-2, with 7 bases aligning to TRBD1. The V segment lost 3 bases and the J segment 7 bases; nucleotides outside the gene matches: 14. The CDR3 is 16 amino acids. The V gene's germline CDR1 is LNHDA and CDR2 SQIVND (reference sequence). CDR3 coding DNA: TGTGCCAGTAGTATGGGACAGCCTATGACGCCACTTGGCTACACCTTC. This translates into CASSMGQPMTPLGYTF.

This clonotype was seen many times. This sequence joins TRBV12-3 or TRBV12-4 and TRBJ2-1, with TRBD1 matching 9 bases. Trimming took 6 bases from V and 12 from J; bases not matched to a gene: 12. The CDR3 consists of 14 residues. CDR3 DNA: TGTGCCAGCAGCCCTATTACAGGGGGCGCGGGGCAGTTCTTC. It is translated as CASSPITGGAGQFF.

This chain joins TRBV20-1 and TRBJ1-5; a weak D match, TRBD1 (5 bases). Trimming shortened V by 3 bases and J by 2 bases, and 8 bases separated the two germline ends. Germline CDR1 and CDR2: DFQATT and SNEGSKA (reference sequence). CDR3 length: 13 residues. The CDR3 protein is CSASGTRNQPQHF. The CDR3 DNA sequence: TGCAGTGCTAGCGGGACTCGCAATCAGCCCCAGCATTTT.

This clonotype was picked up many times. The chain uses TRBV4-3 and TRBJ2-7; D remains ambiguous. The CDR3 covers 15 residues. V was pared by 2 bases and J by 0 bases, with 11 bases between. The germline gives CDR1 LGHNA, CDR2 YSLEER. The CDR3 DNA sequence: TGCGCCAGCAGCCAATCCCCAGTGAGCTCCTACGAGCAGTACTTC. Translation gives CASSQSPVSSYEQYF.

This clonotype has just a few counts. The chain is built from TRBV5-1 and TRBJ2-6; the D gene is possibly TRBD1 (6 bases). V was clipped by 0 bases and J by 4 bases, with 14 bases between them. The CDR3 runs 17 residues. Germline CDR1 and CDR2: SGHRS and YFSETQ. The CDR3 sequence: CASSLVLLGGGANVLTF. The DNA for the CDR3 is TGCGCCAGCAGCTTGGTCCTACTTGGGGGCGGGGCCAACGTCCTGACTTTC.

As to this clonotype: Since a much larger clone is just one base distant, this may be a read error. The chain carries TRBV5-6 and TRBJ2-7; D unresolved. Germline V gene data show CDR1 as SGHDT and CDR2 as YYEEEE. This CDR3 region has 14 residues. The V end lost 5 bases, the J end lost 0 bases, and 12 bases lay between the germline ends. CDR3 region: CASRTLDHSYEQYF. The CDR3 nucleotides are TGTGCCAGCAGAACATTAGACCACTCCTACGAGCAGTACTTC.

Ten or more counts support this clonotype. The rearrangement links TRBV20-1 to TRBJ2-3; D is possibly TRBD2 (6 bases). CDR3 size: 15 residues. Germline V gene sequence: CDR1 DFQATT, CDR2 SNEGSKA (reference sequence). V lost 1 base, J lost 1 base, and 12 bases lay in between. In DNA form, the CDR3 reads TGCAGTGCTAGAGGGTGGGGCGGGGGCACAGATACGCAGTATTTT. It encodes CSARGWGGGTDTQYF.